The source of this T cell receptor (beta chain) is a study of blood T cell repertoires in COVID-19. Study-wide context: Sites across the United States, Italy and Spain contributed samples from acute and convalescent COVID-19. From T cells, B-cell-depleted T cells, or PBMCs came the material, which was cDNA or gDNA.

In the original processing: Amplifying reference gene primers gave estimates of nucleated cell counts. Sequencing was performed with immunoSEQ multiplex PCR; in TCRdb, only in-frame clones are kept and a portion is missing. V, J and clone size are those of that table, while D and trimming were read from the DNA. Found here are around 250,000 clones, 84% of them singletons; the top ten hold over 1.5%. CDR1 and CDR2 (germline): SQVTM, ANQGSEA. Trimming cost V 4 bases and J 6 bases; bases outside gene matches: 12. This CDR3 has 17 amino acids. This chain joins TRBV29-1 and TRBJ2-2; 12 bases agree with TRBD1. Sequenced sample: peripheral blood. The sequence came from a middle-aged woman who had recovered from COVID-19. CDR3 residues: CSVGRAPGTGGSGELFF. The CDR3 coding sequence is TGCAGCGTTGGTCGGGCTCCCGGGACAGGGGGCTCCGGGGAGCTGTTTTTT.